This passage covers 18 T cell receptor beta chains from one sample sequenced in a study of cytomegalovirus exposure and HLA in healthy donors. The primer mix had 60 Vbeta and 13 Jbeta primers. Data came from immunoSEQ multiplex PCR; TCRdb stores just in-frame clones and leaves some out. The sample includes about 61,000 clones, about 90% of them seen just once. Sequencing was performed on PBMCs. These receptors were obtained from a man aged 30 to 45 in good health and CMV-seropositive.

Comment on this clone: One end of the junction varies from germline; a read error may be responsible. The V and J genes are TRBV7-9 and TRBJ2-1; 8 nucleotides line up with TRBD2. CDR3 length equals 16 residues. CDR1 SEHNR and CDR2 FQNEAQ come from the germline V gene (reference sequence). The CDR3 DNA reads as TGTTCCAGCAGCTTAGTTCGTAGCGGGACGACCCATGAGCAGTTCTTC. Translation gives CSSSLVRSGTTHEQFF.

J is TRBJ2-7 and V is TRBV5-6; a possible D gene is TRBD1 (5 bases). V lost 4 bases and J 3 bases, leaving 17 bases between the germline ends. The V gene's germline CDR1 is SGHDT and CDR2 YYEEEE. The CDR3 length is 15 residues. CDR3 protein: CASSVFPTAFYEQYF. CDR3 in DNA: TGTGCCAGCAGCGTGTTTCCGACAGCTTTCTACGAGCAGTACTTC.

This clone was found once. The DNA for the CDR3 is TGTGCCAGCAGTCCACACAGTAACTATGGCTACACCTTC. Protein product: CASSPHSNYGYTF. The chain joins TRBV28 to TRBJ1-2, with D unclear. Looked up from germline, CDR1 is MDHEN and CDR2 is SYDVKM. Trimming pared 5 bases from V and 1 base from J, leaving 8 bases between. The CDR3 runs 13 residues.

This clone was recorded only once. V gene TRBV11-3 combines with J gene TRBJ2-1, with TRBD2 as a possible D gene (5 bases). Trimming cost V 1 base and J 9 bases, with 13 bases left between them. This CDR3 comprises 14 residues. Germline CDR1 reads SGHNT; CDR2 reads YENEEA. The CDR3 sequence: CASSLVRLAGEQFF. The CDR3 nucleotides are TGTGCCAGCAGCTTAGTTCGCCTAGCCGGTGAGCAGTTCTTC.

This chain joins TRBV5-6 and TRBJ1-6, with 8 bases matching TRBD1. The CDR3 consists of 15 residues. Germline-derived CDR1 and CDR2 are SGHDT and YYEEEE. V trimming: 4 bases; J trimming: 9 bases; junction bases outside the gene matches: 9. CDR3: CASSPGQGAASPLHF. The CDR3 nucleotides read TGTGCCAGCAGCCCCGGACAGGGTGCGGCTTCACCCCTCCACTTT.

Here the CDR3 reads CASSLGQGSYEQYF. The DNA of the CDR3 is TGTGCCAGCAGTTTGGGTCAGGGCTCCTACGAGCAGTACTTC. V and J are TRBV28 and TRBJ2-7; D is possibly TRBD1 (5 bases). Per the germline V gene, CDR1 is MDHEN and CDR2 is SYDVKM. Trimming stripped 3 bases from V and 0 bases from J, with 9 bases between. This CDR3 contains 14 residues.

This clone showed up just once. V usage is TRBV9 and J usage is TRBJ2-5; 12 nucleotides agree with TRBD2. Germline V gene sequence: CDR1 SGDLS, CDR2 YYNGEE. With 3 bases clipped from V and 4 bases from J, the junction kept 7 bases outside the gene matches. This CDR3 is 16 amino acids long. CDR3 amino acids: CASSEGPSGRGETQYF. CDR3 nucleotides: TGTGCCAGCAGCGAGGGGCCTAGCGGGAGGGGAGAGACCCAGTACTTC. Variable domain in full (rest from reference TRBV9 and TRBJ2-5): DSGVTQTPKHLITATGQRVTLRCSPRSGDLSVYWYQQSLDQGLQFLIQYYNGEERAKGNILERFSAQQFPDLHSELNLSSLELGDSALYFCASSEGPSGRGETQYFGPGTRLLVL.

This clone is a singleton in its sample. The chain combines TRBV19 with TRBJ1-1; 11 bases line up with TRBD1. This CDR3 has 14 residues. Germline CDR1 LNHDA, CDR2 SQIVND (reference sequence). V was pared by 7 bases and J by 3 bases, with 4 bases of the junction left unmatched. In DNA, the CDR3 is TGTGCCAGTACCGGGACAGGGGGGTACACTGAAGCTTTCTTT. Translated: CASTGTGGYTEAFF.

The genes are TRBV7-6 and TRBJ2-3, with a possible D match to TRBD2 (6 bases). The CDR3 length is 15 residues. Germline V lookup: CDR1 SGHVS, CDR2 FNYEAQ. V lost 2 bases and J 8 bases, leaving 17 bases between the germline ends. DNA for the CDR3: TGTGCCAGCAGCTTACAAGGAGGGATCAACCCTACGCAGTATTTT. This gives the protein CASSLQGGINPTQYF. Full variable domain (remainder filled in from reference TRBV7-6 and TRBJ2-3): GAGVSQSPRYKVTKRGQDVALRCDPISGHVSLYWYRQALGQGPEFLTYFNYEAQQDKSGLPNDRFSAERPEGSISTLTIQRTEQRDSAMYRCASSLQGGINPTQYFGPGTRLTVL.

This clone was detected once. This rearrangement joins TRBV6-5 to TRBJ2-7; 10 bases align to TRBD2. Germline CDR1 is MNHEY and CDR2 is SVGAGI. With V trimmed by 6 bases and J by 0 bases, 2 bases remained unmatched. The CDR3 is 14 residues long. Written as DNA, the CDR3 is TGTGCCAGCAGACTAGCGGGAAGCTCCTACGAGCAGTACTTC. It translates to CASRLAGSSYEQYF.

V is TRBV5-4 and J is TRBJ2-2; TRBD2 matches 7 bases. The CDR3 sequence is 15 residues long. Unmatched junction bases numbered 7, after V lost 4 bases and J lost 4 bases. The germline CDR1 and CDR2 sequences are SGHNT and YYREEE (reference sequence). For the CDR3, the DNA is TGTGCCAGCAGCCCGGGCCGCGGGGGCACCGGGGAGCTGTTTTTT. Protein sequence: CASSPGRGGTGELFF.

The chain carries TRBV5-1 and TRBJ1-5; perhaps TRBD1 as D (6 bases). Trimming shortened V by 0 bases and J by 0 bases, and 7 bases separated the two germline ends. The CDR3 is 15 amino acids. Germline V CDR1 and CDR2: SGHRS, YFSETQ. The CDR3 DNA reads TGCGCCAGCAGCTTGGGGACAGATAGCAATCAGCCCCAGCATTTT. Protein: CASSLGTDSNQPQHF.

This clone was seen a single time. This chain joins TRBV5-1 and TRBJ1-2; 9 bases map to TRBD1. V gave up 4 bases and J gave up 2 bases; unmatched junction bases: 6. Germline CDR1 SGHRS, CDR2 YFSETQ. The CDR3 loop spans 15 amino acids. CDR3 sequence reads: CASSPGTGTNYGYTF. The CDR3 DNA sequence: TGCGCCAGCAGCCCCGGGACAGGGACCAACTATGGCTACACCTTC.

This sequence joins TRBV14 and TRBJ2-1; tentatively, D is TRBD1 (5 bases). Trimming pared 4 bases from V and 5 bases from J, leaving 9 bases between. The CDR3 is 13 amino acids. In germline, CDR1 is SGHDN, CDR2 FVKESK. CDR3 sequence (DNA): TGTGCCAGCAGCCTCGGACACGACAATGAGCAGTTCTTC. Protein sequence: CASSLGHDNEQFF. Combining the CDR3 with reference TRBV14 and TRBJ2-1 gives the whole variable domain EAGVTQFPSHSVIEKGQTVTLRCDPISGHDNLYWYRRVMGKEIKFLLHFVKESKQDESGMPNNRFLAERTGGTYSTLKVQPAELEDSGVYFCASSLGHDNEQFFGPGTRLTVL.

The gene calls are TRBV30 and TRBJ1-5, with TRBD1 matching 9 bases. CDR1 is GTSNPN, CDR2 SVGIG, per germline (reference sequence). Germline trimming cut 3 bases from V and 12 bases from J; bases unmatched to any gene: 9. CDR3 length: 13 amino acids. The CDR3 DNA sequence: TGTGCCTGGAGGCACTCCGGGACAGGGATCCAGCATTTT. It is translated as CAWRHSGTGIQHF.

The chain recombines TRBV19 with TRBJ1-1; unclear D gene. V was pared by 3 bases and J by 1 base, with 9 bases between. Germline CDR1 and CDR2: LNHDA and SQIVND (reference sequence). The CDR3 runs to 14 residues. The CDR3: CASSIAAENTEAFF. The CDR3 DNA reads as TGTGCCAGTAGTATCGCCGCAGAGAACACTGAAGCTTTCTTT.

This clone was observed a single time. The chain recombines TRBV11-2 with TRBJ2-1; 7 bases map to TRBD2. J lost 11 bases, V lost 0 bases, and 19 bases had no gene match. Germline CDR1 and CDR2: SGHAT and FQNNGV. CDR3 length: 18 amino acids. Here the CDR3 reads CASSLDTGMREGQYQQFF. The CDR3 coding sequence is TGTGCCAGCAGCTTAGATACCGGTATGAGGGAGGGCCAGTATCAGCAGTTCTTC. The entire variable domain, with the rest obtained from reference TRBV11-2 and TRBJ2-1, is as follows: EAGVAQSPRYKIIEKRQSVAFWCNPISGHATLYWYQQILGQGPKLLIQFQNNGVVDDSQLPKDRFSAERLKGVDSTLKIQPAKLEDSAVYLCASSLDTGMREGQYQQFFGPGTRLTVL.

This chain's CDR3 is CASSIALTGVGNTIYF. In DNA form, the CDR3 reads TGTGCCAGTAGTATAGCCCTCACAGGGGTCGGAAACACCATATATTTT. V and J are TRBV19 and TRBJ1-3; 7 nucleotides agree with TRBD1. The CDR3 length is 16 residues. Germline CDR1 reads LNHDA; CDR2 reads SQIVND (reference sequence). Unmatched junction bases numbered 7, after V lost 1 base and J lost 4 bases.